Listed here are 20 T cell receptor beta chains from one sample, sequenced in a study of blood T cell repertoires in COVID-19. Assay used: immunoSEQ multiplex PCR; TCRdb lists only in-frame clones, some missing. The sample includes about 210,000 clones, roughly 82% of them seen just once. Sequences were obtained from peripheral blood. Every receptor here comes from a man in his fifties or sixties with active or convalescent COVID-19.

The chain combines TRBV6-5 with TRBJ2-1, with 11 bases identical to TRBD2. CDR1 and CDR2 from the germline V gene are MNHEY and SVGAGI. J gave up 7 bases and V 5 bases, and 7 bases lay outside the gene matches. The CDR3 spans 15 residues. The CDR3 nucleotides are TGTGCCAGCAGTCGCCCTAGCGGGAGGCGAAATGAGCAGTTCTTC. Translated: CASSRPSGRRNEQFF.

This chain joins TRBV29-1 and TRBJ1-1; D is possibly TRBD1 (5 bases). V lost 2 bases and J lost 2, with 9 bases in between. CDR3 size: 13 residues. Germline assignment: CDR1 SQVTM and CDR2 ANQGSEA. The CDR3 reads CSVESQGNTEAFF. The CDR3 nucleotides read TGCAGCGTTGAAAGCCAGGGAAACACTGAAGCTTTCTTT.

The chain links TRBV6-6 to TRBJ1-5, with TRBD1 matching 9 bases. CDR3 size: 17 residues. The J segment lost 0 bases and the V segment lost 5 bases, leaving 8 bases of the junction unmatched. CDR1 is MNHNY, CDR2 SVGAGI, per germline (reference sequence). The CDR3 loop reads CASSPRTGAYSNQPQHF. CDR3 coding DNA: TGTGCCAGCAGTCCGCGGACAGGGGCTTATAGCAATCAGCCCCAGCATTTT.

This chain connects TRBV7-9 to TRBJ1-2; D perhaps matches TRBD1 (6 bases). V gave up 3 bases and J gave up 4 bases, with 12 bases separating them. The CDR3 extends over 14 amino acids. Germline lookup yields CDR1 SEHNR and CDR2 FQNEAQ (reference sequence). The DNA of the CDR3 is TGTGCCAGCAGCTTCGGGGGGCGACCCTATGGCTACACCTTC. Protein sequence: CASSFGGRPYGYTF.

The gene calls are TRBV7-2 and TRBJ1-6, with unresolved D. Germline lookup yields CDR1 SGHTA and CDR2 FQGNSA. Trimming removed 2 bases from V and 3 bases from J, with 17 bases in between. There are 18 residues in the CDR3. In DNA, the CDR3 is TGTGCCAGCAGCTTAAGGCTGGGTAGTGGAGTCTATAATTCACCCCTCCACTTT. Amino acids: CASSLRLGSGVYNSPLHF.

The gene calls are TRBV7-2 and TRBJ2-7; 7 nucleotides align to TRBD2. CDR1 is SGHTA and CDR2 is FQGNSA in the germline V gene. Trimming cost V 1 base and J 3 bases; bases outside gene matches: 3. The CDR3 has 14 residues. CDR3 sequence reads: CASSLGPSGYEQYF. The CDR3 coding sequence is TGTGCCAGCAGCTTAGGTCCTAGCGGCTACGAGCAGTACTTC.

The V call is TRBV6-5, the J call TRBJ1-5; 10 bases are shared with TRBD1. Germline CDR1 reads MNHEY; CDR2 reads SVGAGI. The CDR3 contains 14 residues. The V and J ends lost 7 bases and 7 bases, in that order; junction bases with no gene match: 7. CDR3 in amino acids: CASTPDRGGQPQHF. CDR3 nucleotides: TGTGCCAGCACTCCGGACAGGGGGGGACAGCCCCAGCATTTT.

J is TRBJ2-2 and V is TRBV7-2; 10 bases are a match to TRBD2. The trim removed 2 bases at V and 1 base at J, leaving 1 base unmatched. CDR1 is SGHTA and CDR2 is FQGNSA in the germline V gene. The CDR3 length is 16 residues. The CDR3 loop is CASSLLAGGNTGELFF. In nucleotides, the CDR3 is TGTGCCAGCAGCTTATTAGCGGGGGGGAACACCGGGGAGCTGTTTTTT.

V usage is TRBV2 and J usage is TRBJ1-4, with D unclear. V was clipped by 3 bases and J by 5 bases, with 10 bases between them. The CDR3 has 14 residues. The germline V gene has CDR1 SNHLY and CDR2 FYNNEI. CDR3 DNA sequence: TGTGCCAGCAGTGAGGGCAGGAGGAATGAAAAACTGTTTTTT. Its protein product is CASSEGRRNEKLFF.

The chain couples TRBV3-1 (or the pseudogene TRBV3-2) to TRBJ1-2, with D perhaps TRBD1 (6 bases). Deletions cut 4 bases from V and 8 bases from J, with 20 bases between. Germline lookup yields CDR1 LGHDT and CDR2 YNNKEL (reference sequence). The CDR3 is 15 residues long. CDR3 amino acids: CASSPWDMSDRGYTF. In DNA, the CDR3 is TGTGCCAGCAGCCCCTGGGACATGTCAGACAGAGGCTACACCTTC.

A single count supports this clone. The chain is built from TRBV5-8 and TRBJ2-3, with TRBD1 matching 10 bases. With 4 bases clipped from V and 5 bases from J, the junction kept 7 bases outside the gene matches. The CDR3 length is 15 residues. Germline values: CDR1 SGHTS, CDR2 YDEGEE. CDR3 loop: CASSHPGQGQDTQYF. Written as DNA, the CDR3 is TGTGCCAGCAGCCACCCGGGACAGGGGCAAGATACGCAGTATTTT.

The chain joins TRBV10-3 to TRBJ1-2; 7 positions agree with TRBD1. Germline V gene data show CDR1 as ENHRY and CDR2 as SYGVKD. Trimming took 6 bases from V and 7 from J; bases not matched to a gene: 11. CDR3 length: 14 amino acids. The CDR3 coding sequence is TGTGCCATCAGCCCCAGGGACAGTATTAGTGGCTACACCTTC. This gives the protein CAISPRDSISGYTF.

The V gene is TRBV4-1, the J gene TRBJ2-2; TRBD1 agrees at 8 bases. The CDR3 consists of 15 residues. Unmatched junction bases numbered 8, after V lost 4 bases and J lost 7 bases. Germline V gives CDR1 MGHRA, CDR2 YSYEKL. In DNA, the CDR3 is TGCGCCAGCAGCCTAACGGACAGGGAGATCGGGGAGCTGTTTTTT. Translation gives CASSLTDREIGELFF.

The chain carries TRBV4-2 and TRBJ1-1; tentative D call: TRBD1 (6 bases). V was cut by 4 bases and J by 0 bases, with 15 bases left in between. CDR1 and CDR2 from the germline V gene are LGHNA and YNFKEQ. This CDR3 has 16 amino acids. The DNA of the CDR3 is TGTGCCAGCAGCCTTGGGACAAGAGGATTGAACACTGAAGCTTTCTTT. This codes for CASSLGTRGLNTEAFF.

This clone was counted a few times. The chain employs TRBV9 and TRBJ1-2; no firm D call. This CDR3 is built from 18 residues. V was trimmed by 0 bases and J by 0 bases, leaving 18 bases between them. Per germline, CDR1 SGDLS and CDR2 YYNGEE. The CDR3 here is CASSVAARNQKTNYGYTF. The CDR3 DNA reads as TGTGCCAGCAGCGTAGCCGCTAGGAACCAAAAAACTAACTATGGCTACACCTTC.

This rearrangement joins TRBV2 to TRBJ1-5; D possibly corresponds to TRBD1 (5 bases). The CDR3 contains 15 residues. V lost 2 bases and J lost 3, with 11 bases in between. Per the germline V gene, CDR1 is SNHLY and CDR2 is FYNNEI. The CDR3 sequence: CASSEWAGHNQPQHF. The CDR3 DNA is TGTGCCAGCAGTGAATGGGCAGGGCACAATCAGCCCCAGCATTTT.

Here the CDR3 DNA reads TGTGCCAGCGGGGCGGGAACCCCCAACAATGAGCAGTTCTTC. Translation: CASGAGTPNNEQFF. The rearrangement joins TRBV2 to TRBJ2-1, with D possibly matching TRBD2 (6 bases). Trimming shortened V by 8 bases and J by 5 bases, and 16 bases separated the two germline ends. CDR3 length: 14 residues. CDR1 and CDR2 (germline): SNHLY, FYNNEI.

The J gene is TRBJ1-5, the V gene TRBV7-8; perhaps TRBD1 as D (6 bases). The V end was cut by 2 bases, the J end by 7 bases, with 9 bases between. Germline CDR1 and CDR2: SGHVS and FQNEAQ. This CDR3 comprises 13 residues. The CDR3: CASSLSGGQPQHF. Written as DNA, the CDR3 is TGTGCCAGCAGCTTATCTGGGGGCCAGCCCCAGCATTTT.

V usage is TRBV5-1 and J usage is TRBJ2-5; TRBD1 matches at 7 bases. Germline loops: CDR1 SGHRS, CDR2 YFSETQ. The CDR3 length is 14 residues. Trimming took 4 bases from V and 1 from J; bases not matched to a gene: 4. The DNA of the CDR3 is TGCGCCAGCAGCCAGGGACAGTTCCAAGAGACCCAGTACTTC. Its translation is CASSQGQFQETQYF. The variable domain in full, completed from reference TRBV5-1 and TRBJ2-5, reads KAGVTQTPRYLIKTRGQQVTLSCSPISGHRSVSWYQQTPGQGLQFLFEYFSETQRNKGNFPGRFSGRQFSNSRSEMNVSTLELGDSALYLCASSQGQFQETQYFGPGTRLLVL.

V and J are TRBV10-3 and TRBJ1-2, with a weak D call TRBD1 (6 bases). The CDR3 is 14 residues long. Trimming cost V 10 bases and J 6 bases, with 21 bases left between them. Germline V gene lookup returns CDR1 ENHRY and CDR2 SYGVKD. CDR3 DNA sequence: TGTGCCACCTTGGGCTACAGGGAAGTGGATGGCTACACCTTC. It yields the protein CATLGYREVDGYTF.